This T cell receptor (beta chain) came from a study of identical twins. Study-level results: Memory repertoires showed no such pattern, whereas abundant cord blood beta clonotypes carried fewer insertions.

A note on this clonotype: Its antigen is not known.

TCRdb used MiXCR to reprocess the 5' RACE reads, holding one entry per CDR3 protein. The table has roughly 220,000 distinct CDR3 sequences, 6.5% seen once; the top ten hold less than 15%. This sample was also put to use in a study of T cells expressing NK-cell markers. That paper states: Seven donors tested HCMV-seropositive and one tested seronegative among the eight sequenced. Questions lingered over whether expanded NKG2C+ T cell clones were HCMV-specific.

The specimen was CD8+ T cells sorted from blood. The receptor's source is a woman aged 18-29 years in good health.

The CDR3 region has the DNA TGTGCCAGCAGCTTAATAGCGGGAGGATGGCATGAGCAGTTCTTC. Translation: CASSLIAGGWHEQFF. The chain carries TRBV7-9 and TRBJ2-1; 10 nucleotides line up with TRBD2. The CDR3 loop spans 15 amino acids. Germline CDR1 reads SEHNR; CDR2 reads FQNEAQ (reference sequence). The V gene end was trimmed by 2 bases and the J gene end by 8 bases; junction bases not matched to a gene: 6.